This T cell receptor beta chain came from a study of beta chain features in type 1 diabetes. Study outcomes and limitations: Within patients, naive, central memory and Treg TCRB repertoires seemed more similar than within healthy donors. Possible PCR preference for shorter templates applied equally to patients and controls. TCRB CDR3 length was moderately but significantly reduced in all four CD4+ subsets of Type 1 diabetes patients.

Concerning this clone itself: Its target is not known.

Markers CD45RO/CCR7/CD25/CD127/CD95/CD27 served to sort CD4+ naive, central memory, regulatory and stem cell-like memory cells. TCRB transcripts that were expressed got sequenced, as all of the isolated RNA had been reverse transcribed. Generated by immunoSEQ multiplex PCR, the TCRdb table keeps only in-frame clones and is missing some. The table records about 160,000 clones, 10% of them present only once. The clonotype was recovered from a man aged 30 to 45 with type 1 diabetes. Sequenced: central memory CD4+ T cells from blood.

In DNA, the CDR3 is TGTGCCAGCAGCCCCGCGGGGGGGGCCTATGGCTACACCTTC. It specifies CASSPAGGAYGYTF. The chain recombines TRBV28 with TRBJ1-2; possibly TRBD1 for D (6 bases). This CDR3 is built from 14 residues. V was trimmed by 6 bases and J by 4 bases, leaving 15 bases between them. Germline CDR1 MDHEN, CDR2 SYDVKM.